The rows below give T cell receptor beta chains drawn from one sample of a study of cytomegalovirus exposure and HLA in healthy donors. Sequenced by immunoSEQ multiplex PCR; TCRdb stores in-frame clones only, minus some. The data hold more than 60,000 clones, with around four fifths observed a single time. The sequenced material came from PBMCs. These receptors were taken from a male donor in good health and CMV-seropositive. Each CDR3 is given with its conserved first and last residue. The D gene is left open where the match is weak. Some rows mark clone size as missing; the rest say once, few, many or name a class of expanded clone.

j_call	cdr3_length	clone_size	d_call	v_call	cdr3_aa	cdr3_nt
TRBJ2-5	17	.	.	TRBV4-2	CASSQDMRGLESETQYF	TGTGCCAGCAGCCAAGATATGCGAGGGTTGGAGAGTGAGACCCAGTACTTC
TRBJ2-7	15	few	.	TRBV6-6	CASSYGQGDSYEQYF	TGTGCCAGCAGTTACGGCCAGGGCGATTCCTACGAGCAGTACTTC
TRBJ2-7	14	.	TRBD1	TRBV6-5	CASSYSGTDREQYF	TGTGCCAGCAGTTACTCTGGGACAGACCGCGAGCAGTACTTC
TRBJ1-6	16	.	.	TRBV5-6	CASSRDRQGMRSPLHF	TGTGCCAGCAGCCGCGACAGACAAGGAATGCGTTCACCCCTCCACTTT
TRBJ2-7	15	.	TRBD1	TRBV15	CATSREGQGVSEQYF	TGTGCCACCAGCAGAGAGGGACAGGGTGTGTCCGAGCAGTACTTC
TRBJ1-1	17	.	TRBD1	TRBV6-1	CASSEALGTGLNTEAFF	TGTGCCAGCAGTGAAGCGCTTGGGACAGGGTTGAACACTGAAGCTTTCTTT
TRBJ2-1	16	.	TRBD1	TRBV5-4	CASSQLDRGLLNEQFF	TGTGCCAGCAGCCAACTAGACAGGGGGCTCCTCAATGAGCAGTTCTTC
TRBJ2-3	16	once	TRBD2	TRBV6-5	CASSYSFSGGTDTQYF	TGTGCCAGCAGTTACTCTTTTAGCGGGGGTACAGATACGCAGTATTTT
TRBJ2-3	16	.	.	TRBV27	CASSRLGGYSTDTQYF	TGTGCCAGCAGCCGCCTGGGCGGGTATAGCACAGATACGCAGTATTTT
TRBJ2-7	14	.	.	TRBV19	CASSFGQGIGEQYF	TGTGCCAGTAGTTTCGGGCAGGGGATCGGCGAGCAGTACTTC
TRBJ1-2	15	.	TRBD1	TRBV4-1	CASSRGQGVGYGYTF	TGCGCCAGCAGCCGCGGACAGGGGGTTGGATATGGCTACACCTTC
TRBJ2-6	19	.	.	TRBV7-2	CASSLVLSGLRSGANVLTF	TGTGCCAGCAGCTTAGTACTGTCGGGGTTACGCTCTGGGGCCAACGTCCTGACTTTC